This T cell receptor (beta chain) is from a study of T cells and Merkel cell carcinoma outcomes. The study's findings and limits: Merkel cell carcinoma outcomes were reportedly predicted by repertoire and T-cell density.

The germline V gene has CDR1 MGHRA and CDR2 YSYEKL. V lost 0 bases to trimming and J lost 2 bases; unmatched junction nucleotides: 4. The CDR3 runs 17 residues. In regard to this clone: The antigen is undetermined.

Using immunoSEQ multiplex PCR, the repertoire was profiled, and TCRdb retains in-frame clones only, with some absent. The data show 10,000 or so clones, with 95% to 96% seen just once and roughly 0.92% held by the top ten. The sequence derives from a human donor with Merkel cell carcinoma. The genes are TRBV4-1 and TRBJ2-2; 9 bases fit TRBD2. Material: tumor tissue from Merkel cell carcinoma. CDR3 amino acids: CASSQDRTSVNTGELFF. In nucleotides, the CDR3 is TGCGCCAGCAGCCAAGATCGGACTAGCGTTAACACCGGGGAGCTGTTTTTT.